This TCR beta chain was identified in a study of T cell responses to AZD1222 COVID-19 vaccine. As for the study in general: Samples with a second dose at about 4 or about 12 weeks were pooled together. Findings and caveats of the study: Scientists sampled the repertoires only once the peak T cell response had passed. A rise in Spike-specific TCR breadth and depth followed two AZD1222 doses.

The data were produced by immunoSEQ multiplex PCR, yet TCRdb's version contains in-frame clones alone and is incomplete. The sample lists about 100,000 clones; 88% were seen once. In regard to this clone: Its cognate antigen is unknown.

J was trimmed by 0 bases and V by 7 bases; bases with no gene match: 4. Germline V gives CDR1 ENHRY, CDR2 SYGVKD. The CDR3 runs to 14 residues. This chain links TRBV10-3 with TRBJ1-1; 8 bases are shared with TRBD1. This TCR was sampled from an adult in good health. This material consisted of peripheral blood, taken on day 0 of AZD1222 vaccination. CDR3 sequence reads: CAITWDRLNTEAFF. In DNA form, the CDR3 reads TGTGCCATCACCTGGGACAGGCTGAACACTGAAGCTTTCTTT.